The T cell receptor (beta chain) under discussion was sequenced for a study of T cells expressing NK-cell markers. About the research overall: Seven sequenced donors out of eight were HCMV-seropositive, one seronegative.

With respect to this clonotype: The target antigen is unknown.

5'RACE template switching with UMIs generated TCR beta cDNA. TCRdb reprocessed the 5' RACE reads and keeps a single row for each CDR3 protein, giving no DNA. The table lists over 150,000 distinct CDR3 sequences. The CDR3 loop spans 14 amino acids. The germline CDR1 and CDR2 sequences are MGHRA and YSYEKL. The study's findings and limits: The study found these clonotypes also leading the CD3+CD56-NKG2C+ fraction in a few donors.

The material sequenced was blood T cells: a sorted CD56 or NKG2C T cell subset, CD4+ or CD8+ T cells, or bulk PBMC T cells (not recorded which). The receptor's source is a woman between 50 and 59 years old in good health. The chain has TRBV4-1 and TRBJ1-1. The chain's CDR3 is CASSQLHRNTEAFF.